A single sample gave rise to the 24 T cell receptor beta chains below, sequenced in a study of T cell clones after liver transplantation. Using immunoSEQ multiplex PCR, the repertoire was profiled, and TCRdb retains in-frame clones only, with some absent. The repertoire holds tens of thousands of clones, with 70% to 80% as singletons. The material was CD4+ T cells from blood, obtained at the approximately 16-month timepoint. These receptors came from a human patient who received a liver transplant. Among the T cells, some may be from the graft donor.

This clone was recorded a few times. The CDR3, as DNA: TGTGCCAGCAGCCCCCGGGACGGCTACACCGGGGAGCTGTTTTTT. Its translation is CASSPRDGYTGELFF. The rearrangement uses TRBV6-1 and TRBJ2-2, with D perhaps TRBD1 or TRBD2 (5 bases each). The V end was cut by 6 bases, the J end by 3 bases, with 14 bases between. CDR1 is MNHNS and CDR2 is SASEGT in the germline V gene. There are 15 residues in the CDR3.

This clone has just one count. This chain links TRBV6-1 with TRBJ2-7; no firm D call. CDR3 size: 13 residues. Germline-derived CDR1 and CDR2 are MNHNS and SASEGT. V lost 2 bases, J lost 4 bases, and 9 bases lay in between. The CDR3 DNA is TGTGCCAGCAGTGAATACGCCTCATACGAGCAGTACGTC. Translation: CASSEYASYEQYV.

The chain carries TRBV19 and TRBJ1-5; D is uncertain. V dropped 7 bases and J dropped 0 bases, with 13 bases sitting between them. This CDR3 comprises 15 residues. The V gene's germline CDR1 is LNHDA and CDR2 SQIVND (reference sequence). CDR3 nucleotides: TGTGCCAGTAAAGGGCCGGATTATAGCAATCAGCCCCAGCATTTT. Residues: CASKGPDYSNQPQHF.

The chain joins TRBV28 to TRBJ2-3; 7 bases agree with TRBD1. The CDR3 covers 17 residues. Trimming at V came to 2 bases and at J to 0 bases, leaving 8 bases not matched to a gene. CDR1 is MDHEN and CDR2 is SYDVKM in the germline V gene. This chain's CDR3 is CASSLEQGTPSTDTQYF. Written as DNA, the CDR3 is TGTGCCAGCAGTTTAGAACAGGGGACGCCTAGCACAGATACGCAGTATTTT.

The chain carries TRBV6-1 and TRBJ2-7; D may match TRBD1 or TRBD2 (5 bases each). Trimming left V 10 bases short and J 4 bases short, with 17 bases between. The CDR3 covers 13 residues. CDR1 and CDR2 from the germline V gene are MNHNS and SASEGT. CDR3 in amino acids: CATKGTAQYEQYF. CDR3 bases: TGTGCCACCAAGGGGACGGCCCAGTACGAGCAGTACTTC.

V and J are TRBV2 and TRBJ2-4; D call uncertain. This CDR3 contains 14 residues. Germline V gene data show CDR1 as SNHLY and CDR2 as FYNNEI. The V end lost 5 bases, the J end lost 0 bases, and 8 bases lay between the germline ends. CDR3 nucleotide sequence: TGTGCCAGCAGTCTCGAATTAGCCAAAAACATTCAGTACTTC. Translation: CASSLELAKNIQYF. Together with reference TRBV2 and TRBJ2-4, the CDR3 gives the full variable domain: EPEVTQTPSHQVTQMGQEVILRCVPISNHLYFYWYRQILGQKVEFLVSFYNNEISEKSEIFDDQFSVERPDGSNFTLKIRSTKLEDSAMYFCASSLELAKNIQYFGAGTRLSVL.

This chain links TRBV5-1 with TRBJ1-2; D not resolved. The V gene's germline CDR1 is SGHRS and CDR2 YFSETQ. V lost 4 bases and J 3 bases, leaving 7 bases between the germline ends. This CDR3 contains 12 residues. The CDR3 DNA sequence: TGCGCCAGCAGCCTGGACGACTATGGCTACACCTTC. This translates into CASSLDDYGYTF. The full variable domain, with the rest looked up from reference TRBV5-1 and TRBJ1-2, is KAGVTQTPRYLIKTRGQQVTLSCSPISGHRSVSWYQQTPGQGLQFLFEYFSETQRNKGNFPGRFSGRQFSNSRSEMNVSTLELGDSALYLCASSLDDYGYTFGSGTRLTVV.

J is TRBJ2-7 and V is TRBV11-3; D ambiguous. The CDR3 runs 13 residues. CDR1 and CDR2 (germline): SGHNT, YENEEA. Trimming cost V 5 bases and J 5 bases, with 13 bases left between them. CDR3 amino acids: CASSLNVVHEQYV. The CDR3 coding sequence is TGTGCCAGCAGCCTGAACGTAGTACACGAGCAGTACGTC.

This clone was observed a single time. Here the CDR3 DNA reads TGTGCCAGCAGCTTAGACCCGACCTACAATGAGCAGTTCTTC. Its translation: CASSLDPTYNEQFF. The rearrangement links TRBV7-8 to TRBJ2-1; D is ambiguous. The germline V gene encodes CDR1 SGHVS and CDR2 FQNEAQ. The V end lost 1 base, the J end lost 2 bases, and 6 bases lay between the germline ends. The length of the CDR3 is 14 residues.

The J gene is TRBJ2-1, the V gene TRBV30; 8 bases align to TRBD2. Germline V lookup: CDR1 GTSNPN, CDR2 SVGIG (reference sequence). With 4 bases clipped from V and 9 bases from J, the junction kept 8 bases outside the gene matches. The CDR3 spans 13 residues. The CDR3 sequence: CAWTAGGPLEQFF. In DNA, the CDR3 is TGTGCCTGGACGGCGGGGGGACCCCTTGAGCAGTTCTTC.

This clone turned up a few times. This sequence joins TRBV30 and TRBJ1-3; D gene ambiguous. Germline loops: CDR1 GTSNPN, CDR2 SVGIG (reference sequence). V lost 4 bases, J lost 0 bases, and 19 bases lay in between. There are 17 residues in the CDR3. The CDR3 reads CAWMAGSATSSGNTIYF. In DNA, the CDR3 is TGTGCCTGGATGGCGGGCTCGGCCACGAGCTCTGGAAACACCATATATTTT. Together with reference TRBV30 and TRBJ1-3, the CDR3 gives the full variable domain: SQTIHQWPATLVQPVGSPLSLECTVEGTSNPNLYWYRQAAGRGLQLLFYSVGIGQISSEVPQNLSASRPQDRQFILSSKKLLLSDSGFYLCAWMAGSATSSGNTIYFGEGSWLTVV.

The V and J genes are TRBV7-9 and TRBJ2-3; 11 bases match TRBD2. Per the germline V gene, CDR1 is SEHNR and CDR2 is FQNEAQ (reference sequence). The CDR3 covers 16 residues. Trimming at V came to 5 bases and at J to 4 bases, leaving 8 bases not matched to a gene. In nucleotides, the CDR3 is TGTGCCAGCAGCGTTAGCGGGGGGGCCATGGCAGATACGCAGTATTTT. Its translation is CASSVSGGAMADTQYF.

CDR3 nucleotide sequence: TGTGCCAGCAGCCAAGGGCGGGACTTGAAAGAGACCCAGTACTTC. Encoded protein: CASSQGRDLKETQYF. The V call is TRBV4-2, the J call TRBJ2-5, with D possibly being TRBD2 (6 bases). Germline-derived CDR1 and CDR2 are LGHNA and YNFKEQ. The CDR3 has 15 residues. Trimming shortened V by 1 base and J by 3 bases, and 12 bases separated the two germline ends.

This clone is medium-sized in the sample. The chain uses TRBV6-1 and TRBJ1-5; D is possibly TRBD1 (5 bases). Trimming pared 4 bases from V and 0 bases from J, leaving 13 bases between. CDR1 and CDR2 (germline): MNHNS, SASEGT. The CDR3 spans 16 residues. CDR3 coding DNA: TGTGCCAGCAGTGCACCGGGGGGGTATAGCAATCAGCCCCAGCATTTT. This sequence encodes CASSAPGGYSNQPQHF.

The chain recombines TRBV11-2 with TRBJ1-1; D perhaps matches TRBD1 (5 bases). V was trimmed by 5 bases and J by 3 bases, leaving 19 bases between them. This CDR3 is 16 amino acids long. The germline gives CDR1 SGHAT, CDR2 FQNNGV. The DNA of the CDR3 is TGTGCCAGCAGCGGAGGGTCGTGGGGGTCTGACACTGAAGCTTTCTTT. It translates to CASSGGSWGSDTEAFF.

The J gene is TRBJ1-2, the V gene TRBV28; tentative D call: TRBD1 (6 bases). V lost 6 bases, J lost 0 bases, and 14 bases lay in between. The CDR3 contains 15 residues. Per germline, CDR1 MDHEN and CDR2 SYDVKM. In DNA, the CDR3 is TGTGCCAGCAGGCGGTGGGACACAGCTAACTATGGCTACACCTTC. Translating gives CASRRWDTANYGYTF.

In DNA form, the CDR3 reads TGTGCTATACGACCGACAGGGATGGGTTACGAGCAGTACTTC. It codes for CAIRPTGMGYEQYF. This rearrangement joins TRBV12-5 to TRBJ2-7; TRBD1 agrees at 7 bases. CDR1 is LGHNT, CDR2 FRNRAP, per germline. The CDR3 contains 14 residues. After removal of 10 bases from V and 4 bases from J, the junction contained 13 bases not matched to a gene.

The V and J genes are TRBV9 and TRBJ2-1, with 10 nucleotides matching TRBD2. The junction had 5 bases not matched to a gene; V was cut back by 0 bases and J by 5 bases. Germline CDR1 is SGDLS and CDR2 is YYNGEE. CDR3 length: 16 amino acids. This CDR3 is CASSVVPSGSNNEQFF. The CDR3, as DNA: TGTGCCAGCAGCGTAGTCCCTAGCGGGAGTAACAATGAGCAGTTCTTC.

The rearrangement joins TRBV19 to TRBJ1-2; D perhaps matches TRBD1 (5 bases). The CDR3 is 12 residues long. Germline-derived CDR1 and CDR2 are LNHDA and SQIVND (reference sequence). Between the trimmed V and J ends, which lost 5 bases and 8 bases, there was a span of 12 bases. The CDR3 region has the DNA TGTGCCAGTAGTTCCCAGGGTACCGGCTACACCTTC. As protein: CASSSQGTGYTF. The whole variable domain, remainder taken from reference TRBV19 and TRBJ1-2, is DGGITQSPKYLFRKEGQNVTLSCEQNLNHDAMYWYRQDPGQGLRLIYYSQIVNDFQKGDIAEGYSVSREKKESFPLTVTSAQKNPTAFYLCASSSQGTGYTFGSGTRLTVV.

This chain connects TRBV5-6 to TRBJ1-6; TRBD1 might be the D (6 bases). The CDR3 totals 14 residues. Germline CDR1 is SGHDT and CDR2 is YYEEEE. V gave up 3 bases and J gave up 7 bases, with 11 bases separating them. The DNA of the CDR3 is TGTGCCAGCAGCTCACAGGGTCAGAATTCACCCCTCCACTTT. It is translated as CASSSQGQNSPLHF.

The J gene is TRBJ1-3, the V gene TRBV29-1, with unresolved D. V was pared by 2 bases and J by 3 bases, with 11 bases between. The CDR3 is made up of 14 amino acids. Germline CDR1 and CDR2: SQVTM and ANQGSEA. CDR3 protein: CSVERLGFGNTIYF. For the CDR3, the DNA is TGCAGCGTTGAAAGGTTAGGGTTTGGAAACACCATATATTTT.

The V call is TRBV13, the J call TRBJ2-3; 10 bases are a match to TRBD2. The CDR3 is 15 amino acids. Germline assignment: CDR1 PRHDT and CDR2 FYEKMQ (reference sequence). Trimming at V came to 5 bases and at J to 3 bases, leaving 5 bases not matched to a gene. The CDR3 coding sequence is TGTGCCAGCAGCCTACGGACTAGCGGTACAGATACGCAGTATTTT. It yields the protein CASSLRTSGTDTQYF.

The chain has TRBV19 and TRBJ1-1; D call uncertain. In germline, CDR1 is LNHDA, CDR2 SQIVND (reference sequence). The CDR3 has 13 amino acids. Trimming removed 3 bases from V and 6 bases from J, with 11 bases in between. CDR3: CASSILTSAEAFF. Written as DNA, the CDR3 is TGTGCCAGTAGTATCCTAACTTCAGCTGAAGCTTTCTTT.

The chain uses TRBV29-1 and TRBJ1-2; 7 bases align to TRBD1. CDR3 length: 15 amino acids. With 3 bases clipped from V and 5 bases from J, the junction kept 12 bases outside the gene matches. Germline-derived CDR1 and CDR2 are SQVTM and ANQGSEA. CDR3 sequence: CSVDTSPGQPYGYTF. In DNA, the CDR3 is TGCAGCGTTGACACCTCCCCGGGACAGCCTTATGGCTACACCTTC.